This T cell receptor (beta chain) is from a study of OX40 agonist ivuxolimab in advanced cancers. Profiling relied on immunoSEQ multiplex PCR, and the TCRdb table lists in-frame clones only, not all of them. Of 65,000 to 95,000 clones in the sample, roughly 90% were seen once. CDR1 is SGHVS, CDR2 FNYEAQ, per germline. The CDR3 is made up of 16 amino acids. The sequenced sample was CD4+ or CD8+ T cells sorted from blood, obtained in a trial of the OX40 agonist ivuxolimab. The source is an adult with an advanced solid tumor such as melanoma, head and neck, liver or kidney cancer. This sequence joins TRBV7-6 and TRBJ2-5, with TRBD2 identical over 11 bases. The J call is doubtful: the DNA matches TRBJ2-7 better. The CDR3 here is CASSHSSSGRNYEQYF. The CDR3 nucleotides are TGTGCCAGCAGCCACTCATCTAGCGGGAGGAACTACGAGCAGTACTTC.